These T cell receptor beta chains were read from a single sample in a study of blood T cell repertoires in COVID-19. Clones were read by immunoSEQ multiplex PCR, and TCRdb kept only the in-frame ones, dropping some. The sample lists approximately 270,000 clones, over 85% occurring once. Sequenced: PBMCs or T cells enriched from blood (not recorded which). Source of these receptors: a woman between 55 and 75 years old who had recovered from COVID-19. Each CDR3 is given with its conserved first and last residue. Fields, in order: D gene, J gene, clone size, V gene, CDR3 length, CDR3 protein, CDR3 DNA. The D gene is left open where the match is weak. Where a row states a size, it is once, few, many or the class of an expanded clone; other rows omit it.

>-|TRBJ1-5|-|TRBV3-1/TRBV3-2|14
CASSPYGSGQPQHF
TGTGCCAGCAGCCCCTACGGGTCGGGTCAGCCCCAGCATTTT
>-|TRBJ2-1|-|TRBV9|13
CASSVGAVNEQFF
TGTGCCAGCAGCGTAGGAGCGGTCAATGAGCAGTTCTTC
>-|TRBJ1-2|-|TRBV9|15
CASSVDVIGGHGYTF
TGTGCCAGCAGCGTAGATGTGATAGGGGGACATGGCTACACCTTC
>-|TRBJ2-5|-|TRBV19|14
CASSIVGRQETQYF
TGTGCCAGTAGTATAGTGGGGCGTCAGGAGACCCAGTACTTC
>TRBD1|TRBJ1-2|-|TRBV6-2/TRBV6-3|16
CASSYRKRGRYYGYTF
TGTGCCAGCAGTTACAGGAAGAGGGGGCGGTACTATGGCTACACCTTC
>-|TRBJ1-2|-|TRBV6-1|14
CASSEPWRVDGYTF
TGTGCCAGCAGTGAACCATGGAGGGTCGATGGCTACACCTTC
>-|TRBJ2-1|-|TRBV5-4|15
CASSLGGGSYNEQFF
TGTGCCAGCAGCTTGGGAGGGGGCTCCTACAATGAGCAGTTCTTC
>-|TRBJ2-4|-|TRBV2|14
CASTPGTTKNIQYF
TGTGCCAGCACCCCGGGAACAACCAAAAACATTCAGTACTTC
>TRBD1|TRBJ1-1|-|TRBV4-2|15
CASSRTGQSGTEAFF
TGTGCCAGCAGCCGGACAGGGCAAAGTGGCACTGAAGCTTTCTTT
>-|TRBJ2-6|-|TRBV5-1|19
CASSSGQGGYLSGANVLTF
TGCGCCAGCAGCTCGGGCCAGGGGGGTTACTTATCTGGGGCCAACGTCCTGACTTTC
>TRBD1|TRBJ2-7|-|TRBV19|18
CASSNGQGAPKVSYEQYF
TGTGCCAGTAGTAATGGACAGGGGGCCCCTAAGGTCTCCTACGAGCAGTACTTC
>-|TRBJ1-2|-|TRBV24-1|15
CATSSPHKEHYGYTF
TGTGCCACCAGTTCCCCTCACAAGGAGCACTATGGCTACACCTTC
>TRBD1|TRBJ1-5|-|TRBV28|15
CASSSTGGAGQPQHF
TGTGCCAGCAGTTCGACAGGGGGCGCGGGGCAGCCCCAGCATTTT
>-|TRBJ2-5|-|TRBV5-1|15
CASSLSSYIQETQYF
TGCGCCAGCAGCTTGTCGTCTTACATCCAAGAGACCCAGTACTTC
>TRBD1|TRBJ1-6|-|TRBV4-1|15
CASSLLGQGISPLHF
TGCGCCAGCAGCCTGCTGGGACAGGGGATTTCACCCCTCCACTTT
>-|TRBJ2-3|once|TRBV9|18
CASSPQSGAGASTDTQYF
TGTGCCAGCAGCCCCCAGTCTGGGGCGGGGGCTAGCACAGATACGCAGTATTTT
>-|TRBJ1-2|-|TRBV7-2|15
CASSISSTERHGYTF
TGTGCCAGCAGCATATCATCTACAGAGAGACATGGCTACACCTTC
>-|TRBJ1-1|-|TRBV19|15
CAVHSPGRKNTEAFF
TGTGCCGTTCATTCCCCAGGCAGGAAGAACACTGAAGCTTTCTTT
>TRBD2|TRBJ2-3|-|TRBV13|15
CASSSSGASTDTQYF
TGTGCCAGCAGTTCTAGCGGGGCTAGCACAGATACGCAGTATTTT